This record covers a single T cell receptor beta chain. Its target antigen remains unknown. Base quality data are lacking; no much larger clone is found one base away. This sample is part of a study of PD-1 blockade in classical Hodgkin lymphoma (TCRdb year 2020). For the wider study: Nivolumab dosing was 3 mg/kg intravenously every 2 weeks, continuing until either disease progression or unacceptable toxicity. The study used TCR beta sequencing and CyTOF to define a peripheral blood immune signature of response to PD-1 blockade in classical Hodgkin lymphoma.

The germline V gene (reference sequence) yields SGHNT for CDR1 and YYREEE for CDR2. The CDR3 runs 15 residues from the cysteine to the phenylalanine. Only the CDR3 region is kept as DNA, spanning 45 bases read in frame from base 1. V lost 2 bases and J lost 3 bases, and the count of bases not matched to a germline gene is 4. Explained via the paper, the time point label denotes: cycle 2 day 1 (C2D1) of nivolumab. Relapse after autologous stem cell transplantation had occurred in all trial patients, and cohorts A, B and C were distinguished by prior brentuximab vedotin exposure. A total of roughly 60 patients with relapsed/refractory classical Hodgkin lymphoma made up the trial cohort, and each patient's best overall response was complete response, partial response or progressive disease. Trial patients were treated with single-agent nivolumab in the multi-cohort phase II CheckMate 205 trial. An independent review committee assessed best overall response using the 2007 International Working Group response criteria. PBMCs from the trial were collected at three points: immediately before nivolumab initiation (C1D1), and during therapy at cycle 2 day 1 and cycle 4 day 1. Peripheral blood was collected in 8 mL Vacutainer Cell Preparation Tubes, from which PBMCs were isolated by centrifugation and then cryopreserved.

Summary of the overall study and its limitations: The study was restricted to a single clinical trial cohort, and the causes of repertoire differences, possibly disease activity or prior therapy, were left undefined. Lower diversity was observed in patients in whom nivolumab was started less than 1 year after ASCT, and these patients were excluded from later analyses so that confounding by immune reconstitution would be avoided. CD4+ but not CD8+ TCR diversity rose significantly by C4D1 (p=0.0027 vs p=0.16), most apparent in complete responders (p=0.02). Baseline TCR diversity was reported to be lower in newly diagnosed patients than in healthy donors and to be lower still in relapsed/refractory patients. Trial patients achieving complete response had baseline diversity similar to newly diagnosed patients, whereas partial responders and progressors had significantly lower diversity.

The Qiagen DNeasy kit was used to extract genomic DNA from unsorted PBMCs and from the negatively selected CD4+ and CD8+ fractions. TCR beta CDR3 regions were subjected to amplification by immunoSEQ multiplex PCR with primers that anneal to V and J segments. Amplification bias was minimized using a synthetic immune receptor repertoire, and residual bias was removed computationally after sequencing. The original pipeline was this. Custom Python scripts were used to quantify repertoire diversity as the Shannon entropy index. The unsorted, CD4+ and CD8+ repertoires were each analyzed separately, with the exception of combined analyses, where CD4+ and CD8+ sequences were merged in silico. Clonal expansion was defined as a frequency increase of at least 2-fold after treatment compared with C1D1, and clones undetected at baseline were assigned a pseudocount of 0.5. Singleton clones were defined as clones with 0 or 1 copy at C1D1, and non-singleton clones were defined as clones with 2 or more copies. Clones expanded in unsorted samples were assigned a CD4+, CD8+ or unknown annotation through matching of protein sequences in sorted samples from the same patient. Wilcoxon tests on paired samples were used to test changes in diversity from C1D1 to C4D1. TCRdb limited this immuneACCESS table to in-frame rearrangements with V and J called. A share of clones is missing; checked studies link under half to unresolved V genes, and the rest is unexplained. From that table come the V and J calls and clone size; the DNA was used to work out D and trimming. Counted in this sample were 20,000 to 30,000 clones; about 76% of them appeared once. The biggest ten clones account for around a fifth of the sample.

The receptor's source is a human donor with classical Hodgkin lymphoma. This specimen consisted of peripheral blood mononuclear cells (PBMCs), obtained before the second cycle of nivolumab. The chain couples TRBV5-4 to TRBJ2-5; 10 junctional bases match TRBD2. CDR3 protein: CASSLVLAGEETQYF. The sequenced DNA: TGTGCCAGCAGCTTAGTGCTAGCGGGGGAAGAGACCCAGTACTTC.